One sample yielded the 16 T cell receptor beta chains listed below, sequenced in a study of blood T cell repertoires in COVID-19. Only in-frame clones appear in the TCRdb table, and some are missing; sequencing was by immunoSEQ multiplex PCR. The sample lists approximately 350,000 clones, roughly 87% seen once, with 2.5% to 3% in the top ten. Sequenced: PBMCs or T cells enriched from blood (not recorded which). These receptors were taken from a woman aged 30 to 39 who had recovered from COVID-19.

The chain uses TRBV7-9 and TRBJ1-2; D call uncertain. CDR1 and CDR2 (germline): SEHNR, FQNEAQ (reference sequence). Trimming removed 1 base at V and 1 base at J, with 4 bases between. The CDR3 has 13 amino acids. The CDR3 DNA reads as TGTGCCAGCAGCTTAGAGCTTAACTATGGCTACACCTTC. Amino acid sequence: CASSLELNYGYTF. The complete variable domain, with remaining parts taken from reference TRBV7-9 and TRBJ1-2, reads DTGVSQNPRHKITKRGQNVTFRCDPISEHNRLYWYRQTLGQGPEFLTYFQNEAQLEKSRLLSDRFSAERPKGSFSTLEIQRTEQGDSAMYLCASSLELNYGYTFGSGTRLTVV.

This chain connects TRBV30 to TRBJ2-5; 12 bases are shared with TRBD1. The germline CDR1 and CDR2 sequences are GTSNPN and SVGIG (reference sequence). Losses at the gene ends were 6 bases for V and 7 bases for J; bases not matched to a gene: 6. The CDR3 totals 13 residues. The CDR3 DNA is TGTGCCTGCTCCGGGACAGGGGGCTTGACCCAGTACTTC. Its translation: CACSGTGGLTQYF.

This clone turned up a few times. The CDR3 is CASSQEAAGAPGELFF. The CDR3, as DNA: TGCGCCAGCAGCCAAGAAGCAGCGGGAGCCCCCGGGGAGCTGTTTTTT. This chain joins TRBV4-1 and TRBJ2-2; 8 bases fit TRBD2. Germline lookup yields CDR1 MGHRA and CDR2 YSYEKL. CDR3 size: 16 residues. V lost 0 bases, J lost 6 bases, and 6 bases stayed unmatched.

This rearrangement joins TRBV2 to TRBJ1-2, with 10 bases that match TRBD1. The length of the CDR3 is 16 residues. Germline assignment: CDR1 SNHLY and CDR2 FYNNEI. Germline trimming cut 2 bases from V and 6 bases from J; bases unmatched to any gene: 9. The CDR3 DNA is TGTGCCAGCAGTGAACTGGGACAGGGGCTAGAAAATGGCTACACCTTC. Translation: CASSELGQGLENGYTF.

The CDR3 bases are TGTGCCAGCAGTTTGGCAGACACTAACTATGGCTACACCTTC. This sequence encodes CASSLADTNYGYTF. The rearrangement links TRBV28 to TRBJ1-2, with unresolved D. The CDR3 contains 14 residues. Germline-derived CDR1 and CDR2 are MDHEN and SYDVKM. With 3 bases removed from V and 0 bases from J, the gap between germline ends came to 8 bases.

The chain uses TRBV5-6 and TRBJ2-2; the match to TRBD1 covers 7 bases. Unmatched junction bases numbered 3, after V lost 2 bases and J lost 2 bases. The CDR3 is made up of 15 amino acids. Germline assignment: CDR1 SGHDT and CDR2 YYEEEE. The CDR3 nucleotides are TGTGCCAGCAGCTTTGGGACAGCTAACACCGGGGAGCTGTTTTTT. Its translation: CASSFGTANTGELFF.

The rearrangement links TRBV19 to TRBJ1-1, with a tentative D call TRBD1 (5 bases). The CDR3 contains 15 residues. Germline V gene lookup returns CDR1 LNHDA and CDR2 SQIVND (reference sequence). The germline V and J ends were trimmed by 3 bases and 3 bases, with 14 bases remaining between them. CDR3: CASSILGGSDTEAFF. CDR3 nucleotide sequence: TGTGCCAGTAGTATTTTGGGGGGGAGCGACACTGAAGCTTTCTTT.

Of note for this clone: Other nucleotide sequences from this sample produce the same CDR3. Written as DNA, the CDR3 is TGTGCCAGCAGCTTAGCGGGGGGGGGCACAGATACGCAGTATTTT. Its translation: CASSLAGGGTDTQYF. The J gene is TRBJ2-3, the V gene TRBV5-4, with 10 bases that match TRBD2. Germline CDR1 is SGHNT and CDR2 is YYREEE (reference sequence). The CDR3 loop spans 15 amino acids. The trim removed 2 bases at V and 1 base at J, leaving 1 base unmatched.

The chain employs TRBV25-1 and TRBJ1-4; D may be TRBD1 (6 bases). Trimming removed 0 bases from V and 8 bases from J, with 13 bases in between. CDR1 MGHDK and CDR2 SYGVNS come from the germline V gene. This CDR3 spans 15 amino acids. CDR3 in amino acids: CASSEYGGGAEKLFF. The CDR3 DNA is TGTGCCAGCAGTGAATATGGGGGGGGCGCCGAAAAACTGTTTTTT.

This rearrangement joins TRBV19 to TRBJ1-1; 7 bases are shared with TRBD1. The germline V gene encodes CDR1 LNHDA and CDR2 SQIVND (reference sequence). CDR3 length equals 15 residues. Trimming removed 5 bases from V and 1 base from J; junction bases left unmatched: 7. CDR3 nucleotides: TGTGCCAGTAGTGTAACCGGGACAGCGAACACTGAAGCTTTCTTT. It codes for CASSVTGTANTEAFF.

This clone was recorded a few times. The chain recombines TRBV28 with TRBJ1-2; tentative D call: TRBD1 (5 bases). Germline CDR1 is MDHEN and CDR2 is SYDVKM. This CDR3 region has 13 residues. Deletions cut 5 bases from V and 4 bases from J, with 11 bases between. The CDR3 DNA sequence: TGTGCCAGCAGTCCCGACAGACTCTATGGCTACACCTTC. Its translation: CASSPDRLYGYTF.

The gene calls are TRBV6-5 and TRBJ1-5, with D tentatively TRBD1 (6 bases). CDR3 length equals 15 residues. Germline CDR1 reads MNHEY; CDR2 reads SVGAGI. Trimming removed 3 bases at V and 0 bases at J, with 9 bases between. DNA for the CDR3: TGTGCCAGCAGTTATAGCAGGGGTAGCAATCAGCCCCAGCATTTT. It specifies CASSYSRGSNQPQHF.

About this clone itself: Different DNA sequences within this sample yield the same CDR3. The chain couples TRBV18 to TRBJ1-2; 8 positions match TRBD1. V dropped 6 bases and J dropped 0; count of bases not matched to a gene: 6. CDR3 size: 15 residues. Germline-derived CDR1 and CDR2 are KGHSH and LQKENI. CDR3 sequence: CASSPGQGPNYGYTF. The CDR3 DNA follows: TGTGCCAGCTCGCCCGGACAGGGACCTAACTATGGCTACACCTTC. Together with reference TRBV18 and TRBJ1-2, the CDR3 gives the full variable domain: NAGVMQNPRHLVRRRGQEARLRCSPMKGHSHVYWYRQLPEEGLKFMVYLQKENIIDESGMPKERFSAEFPKEGPSILRIQQVVRGDSAAYFCASSPGQGPNYGYTFGSGTRLTVV.

This clone was observed a single time. The rearrangement joins TRBV7-2 to TRBJ2-7; 8 bases are a match to TRBD2. Germline-derived CDR1 and CDR2 are SGHTA and FQGNSA. The CDR3 spans 14 residues. Losses at the gene ends were 7 bases for V and 5 bases for J; bases not matched to a gene: 10. CDR3 loop: CASNPGLVTDEQYF. The CDR3 DNA sequence: TGTGCCAGCAACCCGGGACTAGTAACAGACGAGCAGTACTTC.

The chain links TRBV19 to TRBJ1-2; D not certain. CDR1 is LNHDA and CDR2 is SQIVND in the germline V gene (reference sequence). Trimming cost V 3 bases and J 0 bases, with 5 bases left between them. This CDR3 spans 13 amino acids. CDR3 nucleotide sequence: TGTGCCAGTAGTATCTCCGCTAACTATGGCTACACCTTC. Its translation: CASSISANYGYTF.

The V call is TRBV2, the J call TRBJ1-5; TRBD1 aligns across 7 bases. V gave up 5 bases and J gave up 7 bases; unmatched junction bases: 11. The germline CDR1 and CDR2 sequences are SNHLY and FYNNEI. The CDR3 covers 15 residues. The CDR3 spells CASSKGQRGGQPQHF. The CDR3 bases are TGTGCCAGCAGTAAGGGACAGCGAGGGGGACAGCCCCAGCATTTT.